The TCR delta chain under discussion was sequenced for a study of Vδ1+ human thymocytes. Study-wide results and limits: Thymic TRG and TRD repertoires appeared highly polyclonal, with Gaussian CDR3 length distributions.

Extracted RNA was reverse transcribed into cDNA. The CDR3 regions were amplified by multiplex PCR from V-gene primers to a constant-region primer. TCRdb fed the multiplex PCR reads to CATT. Of some 23,000 delta-chain clones in the sample, less than 30% are singletons; the top ten hold about 1.6%. Trimming removed 0 bases at V and 2 bases at J, with 31 bases between. In germline, CDR1 is TSWWSYY, CDR2 QGS. CDR3 length: 22 amino acids. Note on this clone: Its antigen is not identified.

The clonotype was recovered from a boy less than two years old who had congenital heart surgery. The sample comprised Vdelta1+ gamma-delta thymocytes from the thymus. Specified subset: FACS-sorted CD3+ TCRalphabeta- TCRVdelta1+ TCRVdelta2- thymocytes. The genes are TRDV1 and TRDJ1, with a weak D call TRDD3 (6 bases). CDR3 nucleotides: TGTGCTCTTGGGGAACTGCGCCTTTTCCCCCATCCGTTACTGGGAGGTACCGATAAACTCATCTTT. It encodes CALGELRLFPHPLLGGTDKLIF.